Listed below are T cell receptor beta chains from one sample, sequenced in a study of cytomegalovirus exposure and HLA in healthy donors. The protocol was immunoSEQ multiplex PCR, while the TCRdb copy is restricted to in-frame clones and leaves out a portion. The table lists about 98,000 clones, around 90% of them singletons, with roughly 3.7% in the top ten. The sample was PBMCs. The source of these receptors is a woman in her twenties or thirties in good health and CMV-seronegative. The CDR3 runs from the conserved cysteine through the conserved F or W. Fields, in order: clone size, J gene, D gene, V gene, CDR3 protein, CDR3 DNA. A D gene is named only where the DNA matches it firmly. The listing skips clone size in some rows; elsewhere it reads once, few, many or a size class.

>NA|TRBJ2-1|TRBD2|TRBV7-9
CAALRGGGANEQFF
TGTGCCGCGCTCCGTGGCGGGGGGGCCAATGAGCAGTTCTTC
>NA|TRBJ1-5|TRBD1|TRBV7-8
CASSLPGTGDQPQHF
TGTGCCAGCAGCTTACCCGGGACAGGGGACCAGCCCCAGCATTTT
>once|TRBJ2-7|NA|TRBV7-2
CASSLVTGVHEQYF
TGTGCCAGCAGCTTAGTAACCGGGGTCCACGAGCAGTACTTC
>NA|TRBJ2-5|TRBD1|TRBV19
CASTPTGTQETQYF
TGTGCCAGTACTCCGACAGGGACCCAAGAGACCCAGTACTTC
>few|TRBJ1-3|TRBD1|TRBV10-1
CASRRTGGNGNTIYF
TGCGCCAGCAGGCGTACAGGGGGCAATGGAAACACCATATATTTT
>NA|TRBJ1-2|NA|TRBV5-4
CASSIGLDSNYGYTF
TGTGCCAGCAGCATAGGCCTAGACAGTAACTATGGCTACACCTTC
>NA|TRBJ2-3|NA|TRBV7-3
CASSSQGMASTDTQYF
TGTGCCAGCAGCTCCCAGGGCATGGCTAGCACAGATACGCAGTATTTT
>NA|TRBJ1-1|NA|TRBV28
CASSTTENTEAFF
TGTGCCAGCAGTACAACAGAAAACACTGAAGCTTTCTTT
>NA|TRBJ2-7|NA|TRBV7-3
CASSPGLPPYEQYF
TGTGCCAGCAGCCCTGGACTTCCTCCCTACGAGCAGTACTTC
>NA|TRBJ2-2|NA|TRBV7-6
CASSLLQGGTGELFF
TGTGCCAGCAGCTTACTGCAGGGGGGCACCGGGGAGCTGTTTTTT
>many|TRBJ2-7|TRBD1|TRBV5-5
CASRKTGDEQYF
TGTGCCAGCAGAAAAACAGGGGACGAGCAGTACTTC
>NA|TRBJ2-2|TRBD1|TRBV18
CASSRDSSAGGELFF
TGTGCCAGCTCTCGGGACAGTTCAGCAGGCGGGGAGCTGTTTTTT
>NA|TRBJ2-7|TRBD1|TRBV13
CASSSWTGKSYEQYF
TGTGCCAGCAGCTCTTGGACAGGGAAATCCTACGAGCAGTACTTC
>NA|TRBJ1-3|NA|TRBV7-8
CASSLDGGVGNTIYF
TGTGCCAGCAGCTTAGACGGGGGGGTCGGAAACACCATATATTTT
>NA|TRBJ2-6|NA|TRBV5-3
CARSLRRFRGTYSGANVLTF
TGTGCCAGAAGCTTGAGAAGATTCAGGGGCACATACTCTGGGGCCAACGTCCTGACTTTC
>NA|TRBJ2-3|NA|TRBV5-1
CASSFAAIDTQYF
TGCGCCAGCAGCTTCGCGGCGATAGATACGCAGTATTTT
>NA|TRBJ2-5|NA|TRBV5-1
CASSLVMSSGETQYF
TGCGCCAGCAGCTTGGTAATGTCGAGCGGCGAGACCCAGTACTTC
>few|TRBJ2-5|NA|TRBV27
CASGEGQETQYF
TGTGCCAGCGGAGAGGGACAAGAGACCCAGTACTTC
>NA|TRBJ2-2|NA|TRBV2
CATLYGSANTGELFF
TGTGCCACCCTATACGGGTCAGCGAACACCGGGGAGCTGTTTTTT
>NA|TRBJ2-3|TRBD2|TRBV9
CASSVLPLPSGGADTQYF
TGTGCCAGCAGCGTCCTTCCGCTGCCTAGCGGGGGGGCAGATACGCAGTATTTT
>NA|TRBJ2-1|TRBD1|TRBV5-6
CASSANRGWGEQFF
TGTGCCAGCAGCGCCAACAGGGGCTGGGGTGAGCAGTTCTTC
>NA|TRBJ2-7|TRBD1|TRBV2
CASRVGVAGGTYEQYF
TGTGCCAGCAGGGTCGGGGTGGCAGGGGGAACCTACGAGCAGTACTTC
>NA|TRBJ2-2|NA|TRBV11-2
CASSVPSGKRAGELFF
TGTGCCAGCAGCGTGCCTTCAGGGAAGCGGGCCGGGGAGCTGTTTTTT
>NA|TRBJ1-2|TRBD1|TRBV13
CASSLRDRGYTF
TGTGCCAGCAGCCTTCGGGACAGAGGCTACACCTTC
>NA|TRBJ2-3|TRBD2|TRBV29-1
CSSRGVAGSTDTQYF
TGCAGCTCCCGGGGAGTAGCGGGGAGCACAGATACGCAGTATTTT
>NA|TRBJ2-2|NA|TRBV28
CASITSTGELFF
TGTGCCAGCATCACTTCCACCGGGGAGCTGTTTTTT
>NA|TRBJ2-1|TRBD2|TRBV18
CASSPGLAGGRYNEQFF
TGTGCCAGCTCACCGGGACTAGCGGGGGGGCGGTACAATGAGCAGTTCTTC
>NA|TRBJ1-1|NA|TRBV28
CASSFRQEAFF
TGTGCCAGCAGTTTTCGACAGGAAGCTTTCTTT
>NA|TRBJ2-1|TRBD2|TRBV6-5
CASRLAGVVEQFF
TGTGCCAGCAGGCTAGCGGGGGTGGTTGAGCAGTTCTTC
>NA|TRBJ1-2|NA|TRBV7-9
CASSSQGDYTF
TGTGCCAGCAGCTCACAGGGAGACTACACCTTC
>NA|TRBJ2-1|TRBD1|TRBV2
CARTRRPGQGAQEQFF
TGTGCCAGAACTAGAAGACCGGGACAGGGGGCACAGGAGCAGTTCTTC
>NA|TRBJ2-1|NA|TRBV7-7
CASSLKPGNEQFF
TGTGCTAGCAGCCTTAAGCCAGGCAATGAGCAGTTCTTC
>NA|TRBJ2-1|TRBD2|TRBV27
CASSLVAGGNEQFF
TGTGCCAGCAGTTTGGTAGCGGGAGGAAATGAGCAGTTCTTC